The entry that follows covers one TCR beta chain sequence. Its cognate antigen is unknown. Data came from immunoSEQ multiplex PCR; TCRdb stores just in-frame clones and leaves some out. In the table there are around 130,000 clones, over 85% of which are singletons. Germline V lookup: CDR1 MDHEN, CDR2 SYDVKM. The CDR3 runs 13 residues. The ends were cut back, 10 bases at V and 5 bases at J, with 15 bases in the middle. The data are from a study of cytomegalovirus exposure and HLA in healthy donors. Across the study: The 120 validation repertoires matched the approximately 700 first-cohort repertoires in platform, a later analysis reported. Study-wide findings and caveats: First-cohort TCR clusters tended to co-occur in the approximately 110 validation repertoires, a later analysis found.

Sequenced input: PBMCs. This chain joins TRBV28 and TRBJ1-3, with D unclear. The TCR originated in a man aged 30 to 45 in good health and CMV-seronegative. CDR3 bases: TGTGCCACTCGAAATTCTGACAGAAACACCATATATTTT. Translated: CATRNSDRNTIYF.